This entry is about one T cell receptor beta chain. This entry belongs to a study of shared clonotypes between healthy human individuals. Germline lookup yields CDR1 LNHDA and CDR2 SQIVND (reference sequence). Trimming removed 1 base from V and 4 bases from J, with 10 bases in between. This CDR3 is built from 14 residues. Produced via immunoSEQ multiplex PCR; TCRdb's table is partial and in-frame only. The profile shows some 2.1 million clones, 95% of them singletons. Sequencing was performed on naive CD4+ T cells sorted from blood. Stated subset: CD45RA+ positively selected. The chain has TRBV19 and TRBJ2-5, with D hard to call. This receptor was identified in a man younger than 35 in good health. CDR3 DNA sequence: TGTGCCAGTAGTATAGTTGGCACTCCAGAGACCCAGTACTTC. Protein: CASSIVGTPETQYF.